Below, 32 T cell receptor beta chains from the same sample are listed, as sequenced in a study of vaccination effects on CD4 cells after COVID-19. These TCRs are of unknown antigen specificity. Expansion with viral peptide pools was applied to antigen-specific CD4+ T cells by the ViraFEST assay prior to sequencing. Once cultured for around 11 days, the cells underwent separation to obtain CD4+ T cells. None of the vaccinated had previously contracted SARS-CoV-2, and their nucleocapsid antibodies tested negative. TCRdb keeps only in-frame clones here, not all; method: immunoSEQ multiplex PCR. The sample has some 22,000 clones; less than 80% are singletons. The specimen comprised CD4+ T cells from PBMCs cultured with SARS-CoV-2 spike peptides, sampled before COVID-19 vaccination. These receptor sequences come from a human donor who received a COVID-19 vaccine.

CDR3 in amino acids: CASSQGALVFF. Here the CDR3 DNA reads TGTGCCAGCAGCCAAGGAGCCCTTGTATTCTTT. V usage is TRBV14 and J usage is TRBJ1-1; D gene ambiguous. There are 11 residues in the CDR3. CDR1 and CDR2 (germline): SGHDN, FVKESK. V shed 1 base and J shed 14 bases, with 11 bases lying between them. Using reference TRBV14 and TRBJ1-1 for the parts outside the CDR3, the full variable domain is EAGVTQFPSHSVIEKGQTVTLRCDPISGHDNLYWYRRVMGKEIKFLLHFVKESKQDESGMPNNRFLAERTGGTYSTLKVQPAELEDSGVYFCASSQGALVFFGQGTRLTVV.

The CDR3 protein is CASGLGTWTASRGNEQFF. The CDR3 region has the DNA TGTGCTAGTGGTTTGGGCACTTGGACGGCCTCCCGTGGCAATGAGCAGTTCTTC. The chain has TRBV12-5 and TRBJ2-1; D not resolved. Germline V gene sequence: CDR1 LGHNT, CDR2 FRNRAP. The CDR3 is 18 residues long. Trimming shortened V by 1 base and J by 6 bases, and 22 bases separated the two germline ends.

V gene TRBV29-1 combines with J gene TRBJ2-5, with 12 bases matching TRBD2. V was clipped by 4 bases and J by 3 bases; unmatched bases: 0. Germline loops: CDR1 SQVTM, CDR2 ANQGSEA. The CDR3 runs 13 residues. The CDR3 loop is CSVASGREETQYF. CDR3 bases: TGCAGCGTTGCTAGCGGGAGGGAAGAGACCCAGTACTTC.

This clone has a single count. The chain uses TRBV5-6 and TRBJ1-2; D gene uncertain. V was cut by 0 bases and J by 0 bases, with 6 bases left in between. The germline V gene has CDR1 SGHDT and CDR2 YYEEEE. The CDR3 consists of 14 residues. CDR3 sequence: CASSLEGTNYGYTF. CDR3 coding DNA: TGTGCCAGCAGCTTGGAAGGGACTAACTATGGCTACACCTTC.

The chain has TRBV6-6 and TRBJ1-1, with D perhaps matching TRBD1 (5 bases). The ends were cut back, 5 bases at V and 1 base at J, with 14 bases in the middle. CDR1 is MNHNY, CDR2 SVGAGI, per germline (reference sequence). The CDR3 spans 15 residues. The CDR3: CASSDPGRKNTEAFF. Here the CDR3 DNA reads TGTGCCAGCAGTGACCCGGGACGGAAGAACACTGAAGCTTTCTTT.

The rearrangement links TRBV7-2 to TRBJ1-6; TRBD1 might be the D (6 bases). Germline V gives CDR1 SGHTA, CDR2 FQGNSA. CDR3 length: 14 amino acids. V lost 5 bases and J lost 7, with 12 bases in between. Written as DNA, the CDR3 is TGTGCCAGCAGCGCCCGACAGGCCAATTCACCCCTCCACTTT. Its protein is CASSARQANSPLHF.

CDR3 coding DNA: TGCGCCAGCAGCTCAGGACAGGGAGCGAACACCGGGGAGCTGTTTTTT. It encodes CASSSGQGANTGELFF. This chain uses TRBV5-1 with TRBJ2-2; TRBD1 agrees at 8 bases. The germline V gene encodes CDR1 SGHRS and CDR2 YFSETQ. The CDR3 sequence is 16 residues long. With 3 bases clipped from V and 0 bases from J, the junction kept 4 bases outside the gene matches.

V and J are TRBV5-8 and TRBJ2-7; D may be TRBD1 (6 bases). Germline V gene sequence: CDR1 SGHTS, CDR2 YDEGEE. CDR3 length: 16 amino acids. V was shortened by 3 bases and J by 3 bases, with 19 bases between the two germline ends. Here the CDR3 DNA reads TGTGCCAGCAGCTACCATACCGGGACAAAGGACTACGAGCAGTACTTC. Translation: CASSYHTGTKDYEQYF.

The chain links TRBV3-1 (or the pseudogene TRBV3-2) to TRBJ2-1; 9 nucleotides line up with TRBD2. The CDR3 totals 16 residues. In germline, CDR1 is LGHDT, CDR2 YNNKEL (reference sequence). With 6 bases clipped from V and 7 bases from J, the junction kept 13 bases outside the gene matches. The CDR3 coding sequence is TGTGCCAGCAGGGAAAGACGGCCTAGCGGGGTTAATGAGCAGTTCTTC. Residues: CASRERRPSGVNEQFF.

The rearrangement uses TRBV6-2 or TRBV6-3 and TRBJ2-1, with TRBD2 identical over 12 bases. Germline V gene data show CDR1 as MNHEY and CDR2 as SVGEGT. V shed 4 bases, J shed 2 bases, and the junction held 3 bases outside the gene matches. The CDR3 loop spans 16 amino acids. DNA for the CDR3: TGTGCCAGCAGTTGGACTAGCGGGAACCCCTACAATGAGCAGTTCTTC. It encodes CASSWTSGNPYNEQFF.

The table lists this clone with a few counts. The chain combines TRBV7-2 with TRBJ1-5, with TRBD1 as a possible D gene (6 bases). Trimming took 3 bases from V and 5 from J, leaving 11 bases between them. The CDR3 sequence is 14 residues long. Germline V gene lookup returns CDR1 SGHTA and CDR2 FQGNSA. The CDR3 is CASSFDRSYQPQHF. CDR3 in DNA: TGTGCCAGCAGCTTCGACAGGTCTTATCAGCCCCAGCATTTT.

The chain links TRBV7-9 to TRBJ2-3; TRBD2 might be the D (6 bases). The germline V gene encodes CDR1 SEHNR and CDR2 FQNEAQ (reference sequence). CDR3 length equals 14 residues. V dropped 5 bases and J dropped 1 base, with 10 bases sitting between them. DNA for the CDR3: TGTGCCAGCAGCCGAGGCGGGGGCACAGATACGCAGTATTTT. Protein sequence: CASSRGGGTDTQYF.

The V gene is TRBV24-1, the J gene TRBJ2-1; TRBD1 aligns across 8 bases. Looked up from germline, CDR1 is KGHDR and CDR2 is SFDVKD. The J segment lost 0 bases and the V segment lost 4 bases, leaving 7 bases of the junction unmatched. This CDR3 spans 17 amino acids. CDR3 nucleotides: TGTGCCACCAGTGACCGTCGGACAGGGATCTCCTACAATGAGCAGTTCTTC. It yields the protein CATSDRRTGISYNEQFF.

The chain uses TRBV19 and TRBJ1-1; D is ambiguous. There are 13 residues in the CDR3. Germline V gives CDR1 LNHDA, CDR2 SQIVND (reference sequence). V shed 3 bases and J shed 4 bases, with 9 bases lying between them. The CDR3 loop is CASSISIVTEAFF. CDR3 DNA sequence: TGTGCCAGTAGTATTAGTATCGTCACTGAAGCTTTCTTT.

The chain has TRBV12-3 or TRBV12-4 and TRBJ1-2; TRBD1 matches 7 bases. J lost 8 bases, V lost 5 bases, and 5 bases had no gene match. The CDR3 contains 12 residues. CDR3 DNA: TGTGCCAGCAGTGACAGGGCACGGGGCTACACCTTC. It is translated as CASSDRARGYTF.

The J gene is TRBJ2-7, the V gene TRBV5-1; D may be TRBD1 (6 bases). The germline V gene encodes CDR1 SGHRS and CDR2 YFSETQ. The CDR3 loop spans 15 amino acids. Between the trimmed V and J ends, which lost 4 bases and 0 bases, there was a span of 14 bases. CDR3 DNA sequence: TGCGCCAGCAGCCTGGTTGGGGGCTTCTCCTACGAGCAGTACTTC. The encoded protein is CASSLVGGFSYEQYF.

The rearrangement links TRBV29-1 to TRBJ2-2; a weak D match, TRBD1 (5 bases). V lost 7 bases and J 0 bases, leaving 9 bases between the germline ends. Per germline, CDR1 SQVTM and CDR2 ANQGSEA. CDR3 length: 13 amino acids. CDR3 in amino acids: CSADTPNTGELFF. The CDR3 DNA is TGCAGCGCGGACACCCCGAACACCGGGGAGCTGTTTTTT.

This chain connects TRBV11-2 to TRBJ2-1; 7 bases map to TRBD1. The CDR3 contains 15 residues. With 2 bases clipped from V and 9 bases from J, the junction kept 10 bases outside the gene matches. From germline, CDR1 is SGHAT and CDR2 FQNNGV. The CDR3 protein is CASSLTRGQSGEQFF. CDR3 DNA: TGTGCCAGCAGCTTAACTAGGGGGCAGTCAGGTGAGCAGTTCTTC.

The CDR3 loop is CASSREQSIYGYTF. The DNA of the CDR3 is TGCGCCAGCAGCCGTGAACAGTCAATCTATGGCTACACCTTC. The rearrangement joins TRBV5-1 to TRBJ1-2, with D unclear. With 4 bases removed from V and 4 bases from J, the gap between germline ends came to 14 bases. In germline, CDR1 is SGHRS, CDR2 YFSETQ. The CDR3 totals 14 residues.

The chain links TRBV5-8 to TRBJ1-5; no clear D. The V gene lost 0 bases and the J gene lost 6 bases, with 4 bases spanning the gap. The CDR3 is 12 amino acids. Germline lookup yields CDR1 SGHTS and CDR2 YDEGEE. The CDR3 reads CASSLVSQPQHF. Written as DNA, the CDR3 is TGTGCCAGCAGCTTGGTCTCTCAGCCCCAGCATTTT.

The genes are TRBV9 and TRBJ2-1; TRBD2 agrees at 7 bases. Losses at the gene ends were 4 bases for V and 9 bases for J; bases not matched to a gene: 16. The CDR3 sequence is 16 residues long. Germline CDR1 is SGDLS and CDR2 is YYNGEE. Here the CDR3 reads CASSSQRLAPGSEQFF. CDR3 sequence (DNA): TGTGCCAGCAGCTCTCAAAGACTAGCCCCCGGGAGTGAGCAGTTCTTC.

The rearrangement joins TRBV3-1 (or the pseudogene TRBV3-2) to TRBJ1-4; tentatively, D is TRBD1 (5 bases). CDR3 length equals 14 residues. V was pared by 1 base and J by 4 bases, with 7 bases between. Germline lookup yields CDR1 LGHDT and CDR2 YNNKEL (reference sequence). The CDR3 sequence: CASSQGRGNEKLFF. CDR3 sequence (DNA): TGTGCCAGCAGCCAAGGGAGGGGTAATGAAAAACTGTTTTTT.

The CDR3 DNA reads as TGCGCCAGCAGCTTGGGGGCCGAAGAGACCCAGTACTTC. As protein: CASSLGAEETQYF. J is TRBJ2-5 and V is TRBV5-1; D ambiguous. CDR3 size: 13 residues. Germline CDR1 is SGHRS and CDR2 is YFSETQ. Trimming took off 0 bases at V and 3 bases at J, with 6 bases between the two ends.

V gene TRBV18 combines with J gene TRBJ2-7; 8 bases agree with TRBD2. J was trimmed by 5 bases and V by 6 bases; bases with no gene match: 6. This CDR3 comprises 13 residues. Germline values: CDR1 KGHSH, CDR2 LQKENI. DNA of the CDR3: TGTGCCAGCTCGGCGGGGGGTGGGGACGAGCAGTACTTC. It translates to CASSAGGGDEQYF. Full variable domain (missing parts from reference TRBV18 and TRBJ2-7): NAGVMQNPRHLVRRRGQEARLRCSPMKGHSHVYWYRQLPEEGLKFMVYLQKENIIDESGMPKERFSAEFPKEGPSILRIQQVVRGDSAAYFCASSAGGGDEQYFGPGTRLTVT.

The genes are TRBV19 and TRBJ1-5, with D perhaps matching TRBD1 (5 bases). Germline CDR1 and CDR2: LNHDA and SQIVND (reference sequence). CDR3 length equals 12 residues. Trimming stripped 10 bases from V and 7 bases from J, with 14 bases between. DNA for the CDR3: TGTGCCACCAGGGAGGGGTGGCAGCCCCAGCATTTT. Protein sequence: CATREGWQPQHF. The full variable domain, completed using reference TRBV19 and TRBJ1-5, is DGGITQSPKYLFRKEGQNVTLSCEQNLNHDAMYWYRQDPGQGLRLIYYSQIVNDFQKGDIAEGYSVSREKKESFPLTVTSAQKNPTAFYLCATREGWQPQHFGDGTRLSIL.

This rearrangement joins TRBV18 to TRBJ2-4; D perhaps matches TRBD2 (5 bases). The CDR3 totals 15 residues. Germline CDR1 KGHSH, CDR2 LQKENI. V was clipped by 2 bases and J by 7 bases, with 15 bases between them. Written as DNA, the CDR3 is TGTGCCAGCTCACCAACCGGGATCGAAGCGAACATTCAGTACTTC. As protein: CASSPTGIEANIQYF. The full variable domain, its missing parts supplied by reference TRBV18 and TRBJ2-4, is NAGVMQNPRHLVRRRGQEARLRCSPMKGHSHVYWYRQLPEEGLKFMVYLQKENIIDESGMPKERFSAEFPKEGPSILRIQQVVRGDSAAYFCASSPTGIEANIQYFGAGTRLSVL.

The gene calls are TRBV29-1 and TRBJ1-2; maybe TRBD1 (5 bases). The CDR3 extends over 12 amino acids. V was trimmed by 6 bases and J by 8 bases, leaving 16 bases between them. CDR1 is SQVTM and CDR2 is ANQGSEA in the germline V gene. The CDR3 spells CSVGTYSEGYTF. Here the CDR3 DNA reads TGCAGCGTCGGGACCTATTCGGAGGGCTACACCTTC.

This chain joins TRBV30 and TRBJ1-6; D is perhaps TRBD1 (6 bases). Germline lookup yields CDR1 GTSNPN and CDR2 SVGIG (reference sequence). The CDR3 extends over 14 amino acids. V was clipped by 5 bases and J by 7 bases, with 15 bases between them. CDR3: CAWGKTGWNSPLHF. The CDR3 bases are TGTGCCTGGGGGAAAACAGGGTGGAATTCACCCCTCCACTTT.

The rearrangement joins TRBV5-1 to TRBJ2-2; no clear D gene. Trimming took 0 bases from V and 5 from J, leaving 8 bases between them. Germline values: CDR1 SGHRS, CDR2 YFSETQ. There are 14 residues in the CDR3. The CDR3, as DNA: TGCGCCAGCAGCTTGGCCCCTGCAACCGGGGAGCTGTTTTTT. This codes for CASSLAPATGELFF.

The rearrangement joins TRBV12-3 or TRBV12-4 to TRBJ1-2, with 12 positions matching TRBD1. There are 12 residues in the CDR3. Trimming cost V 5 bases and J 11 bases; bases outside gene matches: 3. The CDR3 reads CASSPGQGAYTF. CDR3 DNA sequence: TGTGCCAGCAGTCCGGGACAGGGGGCTTACACCTTC.

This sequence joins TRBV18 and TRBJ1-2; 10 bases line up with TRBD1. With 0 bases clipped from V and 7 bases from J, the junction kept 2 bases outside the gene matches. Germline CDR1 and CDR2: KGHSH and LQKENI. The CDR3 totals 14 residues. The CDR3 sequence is CASSPPGDRGGYTF. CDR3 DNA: TGTGCCAGCTCACCACCGGGGGACAGGGGTGGCTACACCTTC.

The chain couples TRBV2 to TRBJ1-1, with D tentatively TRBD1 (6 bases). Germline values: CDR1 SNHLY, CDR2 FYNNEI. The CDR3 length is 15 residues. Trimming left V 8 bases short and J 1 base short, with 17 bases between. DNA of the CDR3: TGTGCCAGCCCCCCTGAGCCGACAGGGAACACTGAAGCTTTCTTT. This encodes CASPPEPTGNTEAFF.